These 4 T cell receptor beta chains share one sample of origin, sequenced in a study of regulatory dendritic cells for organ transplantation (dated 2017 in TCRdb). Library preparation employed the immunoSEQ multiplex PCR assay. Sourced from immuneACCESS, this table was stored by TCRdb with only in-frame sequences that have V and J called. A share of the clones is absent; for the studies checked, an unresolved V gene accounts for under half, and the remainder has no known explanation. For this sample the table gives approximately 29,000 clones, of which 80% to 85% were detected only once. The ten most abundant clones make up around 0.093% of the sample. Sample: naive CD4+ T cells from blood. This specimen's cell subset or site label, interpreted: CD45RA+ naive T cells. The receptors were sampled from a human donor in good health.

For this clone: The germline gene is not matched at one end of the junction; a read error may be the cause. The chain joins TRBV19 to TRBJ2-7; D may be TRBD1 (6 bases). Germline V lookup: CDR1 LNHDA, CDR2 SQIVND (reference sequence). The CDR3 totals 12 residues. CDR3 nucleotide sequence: TGTGCCAGTAGTTTTCTTCAGGGGCCGCTTAACTTC. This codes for CASSFLQGPLNF.

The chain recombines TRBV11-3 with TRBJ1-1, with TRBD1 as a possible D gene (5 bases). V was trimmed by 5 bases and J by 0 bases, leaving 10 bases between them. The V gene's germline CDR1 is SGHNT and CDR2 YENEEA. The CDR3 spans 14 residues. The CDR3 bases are TGTGCCAGCAGCAGTGACAGCATGAACACTGAAGCTTTCTTT. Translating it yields CASSSDSMNTEAFF. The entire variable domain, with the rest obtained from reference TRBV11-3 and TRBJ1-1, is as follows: EAGVVQSPRYKIIEKKQPVAFWCNPISGHNTLYWYLQNLGQGPELLIRYENEEAVDDSQLPKDRFSAERLKGVDSTLKIQPAELGDSAVYLCASSSDSMNTEAFFGQGTRLTVV.

This CDR3 is CASSVGGLGTDTQYF. CDR3 in DNA: TGTGCCAGCAGCGTAGGAGGGTTAGGGACAGATACGCAGTATTTT. The chain employs TRBV9 and TRBJ2-3; the D gene is possibly TRBD2 (5 bases). With 0 bases removed from V and 3 bases from J, the gap between germline ends came to 11 bases. Germline V gene data show CDR1 as SGDLS and CDR2 as YYNGEE. The CDR3 sequence is 15 residues long.

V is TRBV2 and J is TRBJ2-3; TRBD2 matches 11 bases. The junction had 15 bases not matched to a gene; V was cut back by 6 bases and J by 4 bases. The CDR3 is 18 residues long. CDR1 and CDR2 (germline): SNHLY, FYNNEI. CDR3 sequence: CASRTLWETSGESDTQYF. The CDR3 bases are TGTGCCAGCAGGACGCTTTGGGAGACTAGCGGGGAATCAGATACGCAGTATTTT.